A selection of T cell receptor beta chains follows, all from one sample in a study of blood T cell repertoires in COVID-19. Here immunoSEQ multiplex PCR was the method, and the copy in TCRdb shows in-frame clones only, minus some. The sample carries about 150,000 clones, 84% recorded once. Material: peripheral blood. Every receptor here comes from a man between 18 and 35 years old with active or convalescent COVID-19. Each CDR3 is given with its conserved first and last residue. Fields, in order: D gene, V gene, clone size, J gene, CDR3 DNA, CDR3 protein. The D gene is left open where the match is weak. Only part of the rows carry a size: once, few, many, or a class if the clone is expanded.

TRBD1	TRBV5-4	NA	TRBJ2-7	TGTGCCAGCAGCCCCGGGACAGGGACCTACGAGCAGTACTTC	CASSPGTGTYEQYF
TRBD1	TRBV2	NA	TRBJ2-2	TGTGCCAGCACCGGGACAGGGATAACCGGGGAGCTGTTTTTT	CASTGTGITGELFF
TRBD1	TRBV19	NA	TRBJ1-5	TGTGCCAGTAGTATACGAAGGGGGCAGGGTCAGCCCCAGCATTTT	CASSIRRGQGQPQHF
NA	TRBV4-1	NA	TRBJ1-2	TGCGCCAGCAGCCAAGGTGCAGGGGCCACCCTTTATGGCTACACCTTC	CASSQGAGATLYGYTF
NA	TRBV25-1	NA	TRBJ2-7	TGTGCCAGCAGCATCGGGACTGACCGCCACGAGCAGTACTTC	CASSIGTDRHEQYF
TRBD1	TRBV4-1	NA	TRBJ2-4	TGCGCCAGCAGCCAAGACCAGGGGGACATTCAGTACTTC	CASSQDQGDIQYF
TRBD1	TRBV3-1/TRBV3-2	few	TRBJ1-1	TGTGCCAGCAGCCCCGGACAGGGGTACACTGAAGCTTTCTTT	CASSPGQGYTEAFF
NA	TRBV6-2/TRBV6-3	NA	TRBJ1-2	TGTGCCAGCAGTTACGCCGGGGGGCTTGGCTACACCTTC	CASSYAGGLGYTF
NA	TRBV18	NA	TRBJ1-2	TGTGCCAGCGCGATGGGGGGGGCGAATGGCTACACCTTC	CASAMGGANGYTF
TRBD1	TRBV2	few	TRBJ2-7	TGTGCCAGCAGTGGAGTGGGGGACAGGTCCTACGAGCAGTACTTC	CASSGVGDRSYEQYF
TRBD2	TRBV27	NA	TRBJ2-2	TGTGCCAGCAGTCTGGGACTAGCGGGCGGAGGCGGGGAGCTGTTTTTT	CASSLGLAGGGGELFF
NA	TRBV2	few	TRBJ1-5	TGTGCCAGCAGTGAACAACAGATAAGCAATCAGCCCCAGCATTTT	CASSEQQISNQPQHF
TRBD1	TRBV27	NA	TRBJ1-1	TGTGCCAGCAGCGAGGGACAGGGAGTGAACACTGAAGCTTTCTTT	CASSEGQGVNTEAFF
NA	TRBV6-5	NA	TRBJ2-7	TGTGCCAGCAGTTACTCGAGCCGTGCGTCCTACGAGCAGTACTTC	CASSYSSRASYEQYF
NA	TRBV15	NA	TRBJ1-5	TGTGCCACCAGCAGAGACAGGGGTAGCAATCAGCCCCAGCATTTT	CATSRDRGSNQPQHF
NA	TRBV2	NA	TRBJ1-5	TGTGCCAGCAGTGAAAGGGCAGGGGATCAGCCCCAGCATTTT	CASSERAGDQPQHF
NA	TRBV5-1	NA	TRBJ2-7	TGCGCCAGCACACAGGGATACGAGCAGTACTTC	CASTQGYEQYF
TRBD2	TRBV2	NA	TRBJ2-7	TGTGCCAGCAGGGCCCTCGGGGGGGCGGAACAGTACTTC	CASRALGGAEQYF
TRBD1	TRBV10-3	NA	TRBJ2-3	TGTGCCATACAGGACAGGGGGAGGACAGATACGCAGTATTTT	CAIQDRGRTDTQYF
NA	TRBV5-1	NA	TRBJ1-6	TGCGCCAGCAGCTTGGCACCGACGGGGGATAATTCACCCCTCCACTTT	CASSLAPTGDNSPLHF
TRBD1	TRBV28	NA	TRBJ1-3	TGTGCCAGCAGTTCCCCAGGGGGAACCTCTGGAAACACCATATATTTT	CASSSPGGTSGNTIYF
TRBD1	TRBV18	NA	TRBJ1-3	TGTGCCAGCTCACCCCCGGACAGGGGAGGTGGAAACACCATATATTTT	CASSPPDRGGGNTIYF
TRBD2	TRBV6-2/TRBV6-3	NA	TRBJ2-3	TGTGCCAGCAGTTCTAGCGGGGACACAGATACGCAGTATTTT	CASSSSGDTDTQYF
NA	TRBV9	once	TRBJ1-1	TGTGCCAGCAGCGTACACCCCCCGGGGGTCGGGAACACTGAAGCTTTCTTT	CASSVHPPGVGNTEAFF
TRBD1	TRBV11-3	NA	TRBJ2-5	TGTGCCAGCAGCTTACGGGGACAGGGTACAGAGACCCAGTACTTC	CASSLRGQGTETQYF
NA	TRBV7-3	NA	TRBJ2-6	TGTGCCAGCAGCCGTCAGGGGTCTGGGGCCAACGTCCTGACTTTC	CASSRQGSGANVLTF
NA	TRBV11-2	once	TRBJ1-5	TGTGCCAGCAGCTTACGTTCAGGGGATCAGCCCCAGCATTTT	CASSLRSGDQPQHF
TRBD1	TRBV29-1	NA	TRBJ2-7	TGCAGCGTGAGGGCCGGGACAGGGGGCGCGTACGAGCAGTACTTC	CSVRAGTGGAYEQYF
TRBD1	TRBV6-5	few	TRBJ1-1	TGTGCCAGCAAGGACAGGGAAGTCTCTGAAGCTTTCTTT	CASKDREVSEAFF
TRBD1	TRBV27	NA	TRBJ1-4	TGTGCCAGCAGTTTATTTGGGGGACAGGGGGCAACTAATGAAAAACTGTTTTTT	CASSLFGGQGATNEKLFF
NA	TRBV3-1/TRBV3-2	many	TRBJ2-7	TGTGCCAGCAGCCCCCGGGGCTACGAGCAGTACTTC	CASSPRGYEQYF
NA	TRBV19	NA	TRBJ1-4	TGTGCCAGCAATGTAGGCAGGGGTAAGGAAAAACTGTTTTTT	CASNVGRGKEKLFF
TRBD1	TRBV6-2/TRBV6-3	NA	TRBJ1-5	TGTGCCAGCAGTTACCATCAGGGGGGTAATCAGCCCCAGCATTTT	CASSYHQGGNQPQHF
NA	TRBV5-1	NA	TRBJ2-5	TGCGCCAGCAGCTTGGATGTCAGGGCGGGGGAGACCCAGTACTTC	CASSLDVRAGETQYF
TRBD2	TRBV28	few	TRBJ2-5	TGTGCCAGCAGGGGGTTAGTGGCTAGCGGGCAAGAGACCCAGTACTTC	CASRGLVASGQETQYF
NA	TRBV18	NA	TRBJ1-5	TGTGCCAGCTCACCGCAAGACCGCGGGGTCCCAGGGCCCCAGCATTTT	CASSPQDRGVPGPQHF
TRBD2	TRBV19	NA	TRBJ2-3	TGTGCCAGTACCGAGCGGGAGGAGACAGATACGCAGTATTTT	CASTEREETDTQYF
TRBD2	TRBV7-8	NA	TRBJ2-3	TGTGCCACCACTAGCGGGGGGCCGAGTCGGGGCACAGATACGCAGTATTTT	CATTSGGPSRGTDTQYF
TRBD1	TRBV7-8	once	TRBJ1-1	TGTGCCAGCAGCTACATCGGCAGGGGGAAGAACACTGAAGCTTTCTTT	CASSYIGRGKNTEAFF
TRBD1	TRBV18	NA	TRBJ2-7	TGTGCCAGCTCACTAACGGGACAGACTTCCTACGAGCAGTACTTC	CASSLTGQTSYEQYF
TRBD2	TRBV4-1	NA	TRBJ2-3	TGCGCCAGCAGCCATCGGTACGGCGGGGGAGTAGATACGCAGTATTTT	CASSHRYGGGVDTQYF
TRBD2	TRBV9	NA	TRBJ2-1	TGTGCCAGCAGCGGGTCCCGGACTAGCGGGATACAGTTCTTC	CASSGSRTSGIQFF
NA	TRBV7-6	NA	TRBJ1-6	TGTGCCAGCAGCTTAGCGCTGGTGGGCAGTGGTTCACCCCTCCACTTT	CASSLALVGSGSPLHF
NA	TRBV3-1/TRBV3-2	NA	TRBJ1-1	TGTGCCAGCAGCCTCAGGGTAGGGAACACTGAAGCTTTCTTT	CASSLRVGNTEAFF
NA	TRBV28	NA	TRBJ1-5	TGTGCCAGCACCAAGCTCCGGGGTAGCAATCAGCCCCAGCATTTT	CASTKLRGSNQPQHF
TRBD1	TRBV6-5	NA	TRBJ1-2	TGTGCCAGCAGTTACCAGAAGACAGGGGGCGGTGGCTACACCTTC	CASSYQKTGGGGYTF
NA	TRBV7-3	NA	TRBJ2-1	TGTGCCAGCAGCCCAGCGCCTAGCTCCTACAATGAGCAGTTCTTC	CASSPAPSSYNEQFF
NA	TRBV19	few	TRBJ2-5	TGTGCCAGTAGTCTGACAGGGAGGCAAGAGACCCAGTACTTC	CASSLTGRQETQYF
TRBD1	TRBV3-1/TRBV3-2	few	TRBJ1-1	TGTGCCAGCAGCCAATATGGGACAGGAATGAACACTGAAGCTTTCTTT	CASSQYGTGMNTEAFF
NA	TRBV29-1	NA	TRBJ1-3	TGCAGCGTTGCAGGGTCTGGAAACACCATATATTTT	CSVAGSGNTIYF
TRBD2	TRBV10-1	NA	TRBJ2-7	TGCGCCAGCAGTGAGTCTAGCGGGTCTTCCTACGAGCAGTACTTC	CASSESSGSSYEQYF
NA	TRBV6-1	NA	TRBJ1-1	TGTGCCAGCAGTGAACCCCAAAGGGGCACTGAAGCTTTCTTT	CASSEPQRGTEAFF
NA	TRBV4-3	NA	TRBJ2-7	TGCGCCAGCAGCCAAGCCAGGGATTACGAGCAGTACTTC	CASSQARDYEQYF
TRBD1	TRBV5-6	NA	TRBJ2-7	TGTGCCAGCAGCCAGGGACAGGGGGCCTACGAGCAGTACTTC	CASSQGQGAYEQYF
TRBD1	TRBV7-9	NA	TRBJ2-4	TGTGCCAGCAGCTTAGATTCAGGACAGGGGAAAAACATTCAGTACTTC	CASSLDSGQGKNIQYF